This T cell receptor (beta chain) originates from a study of cytomegalovirus exposure and HLA in healthy donors (dated by TCRdb to the late 2010s). With regard to the full study: An earlier analysis of roughly 630 of the donors reported approximately 270 Gb of sequence data and some 100 million unique TCR beta sequences from about 179 million T cells. Roughly 300 gigabases of sequencing data and 70 million to 85 million unique TCR sequences were included in an early release covering about 620 HLA-typed donors. Of the roughly 410 genotyped donors, approximately 80% were placed in the genetic ancestry cluster associated with self-reported Caucasian donors. The study aimed to test whether signatures of past pathogen exposure could be identified by cataloging public T cell receptors. The study profiled the T cell repertoires of 500 to 800 subjects by immunosequencing and related them to cytomegalovirus serostatus. Besides the first cohort of more than 650 subjects, a separate validation cohort made up of 95 to 150 different subjects was used. High-throughput TCR immunosequencing, statistical association of individual TCRs with disease status, and machine learning were combined to predict cytomegalovirus infection status. A later analysis re-analyzed previously published TCR beta repertoires from hundreds of donors and added high-resolution HLA genotyping to study TCR occurrence patterns. Rather than using new phenotypic data, the later analysis identified candidate immune exposures from TCR beta sequences and from how often those sequences occurred across donors. In an earlier analysis of roughly 540 of the donors, high-throughput TCR beta sequencing was used to judge whether each TCR beta V gene segment behaved as functional or pseudogenic. Alongside the repertoire data, information on donor age, sex, ethnicity and CMV serostatus was compiled. A later genetic analysis used genome-wide SNP genotypes for about 65% of the 666 donors, treating that subset as a discovery cohort. All discovery cohort repertoires had been generated using a single sequencing platform. HLA typing covered class I and class II loci at four-digit resolution. The number of donors typed differed by locus, with about 629-630 for A, B, C, DRB1 and DQB1, around 560 for DQA1, some 570 for DPA1, and some 440 for DPB1. Several DR-DQ haplotypes were handled as single units for association and clustering because linkage in the cohort was strong. Across some 400 genotyped donors of the cohort, an average of approximately 200,000 unique TCR beta nucleotide sequences per donor were sequenced, and roughly 18% of those sequences were non-productive.

The cohort comprised some 730 healthy bone marrow donors. Cohort members were all nominally healthy when sampled, although unrecorded immune exposures were likely present. The donor tested CMV seronegative and was one of the 352 seronegative cohort members. A peripheral blood sample was collected from each donor, and TCR beta sequencing was performed on peripheral blood mononuclear cells. The Qiagen DNeasy Blood Extraction Kit was used to extract genomic DNA from the blood cell samples. Regarding this clone: Its antigen is still unknown. Within one base of it there is no much larger clone, and no base qualities were kept.

There are 17 amino acids in the CDR3, from cysteine to phenylalanine inclusive. CDR3 DNA only is kept here, 51 bases in frame from base 1. Reading the germline V gene gives CDR1 SGHVS and CDR2 FQNEAQ. V lost 3 bases and J lost 2 bases; the stretch between them is 19 bases long. The method was the immunoSEQ multiplex PCR assay. The multiplex PCR relied on a mix of 60 forward primers for TCR Vbeta segments and 13 reverse primers for TCR Jbeta segments. A multiplex PCR assay on genomic DNA amplified the CDR3 region of rearranged TCR beta genes. Amplified TCR beta libraries were sequenced as 87-base-pair reads on the Illumina HiSeq System. The authors processed their data as follows. A later analysis counted approximately 74 million unique TCR beta chains across the 666 repertoires, and some 11 million of these chains were shared by at least two donors. To remove PCR and sequencing errors, raw reads were error-corrected and collapsed into unique sequences using a nearest-neighbor algorithm that merged closely related sequences. To assign V, D and J gene segments, CDR3 sequences were aligned to IMGT reference sequences. For a sequence to be retained, at least a six-nucleotide match to both a V gene segment and a J gene segment was required. Rearrangements were classified as productive when the CDR3 lacked stop codons and remained in frame with V and J, and all other rearrangements were classified as non-productive. Following IMGT convention, CDR3 was defined as the stretch from the second conserved V-encoded cysteine to the conserved J-encoded phenylalanine. The earlier analysis of 450 to 750 of the donors excluded any sequence lacking an unambiguous match to a single V gene segment. In an earlier analysis of several hundred of the donors, V segments were called functional above 56.7% productive rearrangements and were called segregating when the between-donor standard deviation exceeded 5%. To diagnose cytomegalovirus status from the catalog of TCR beta chain sequences, a statistical classification framework was built. In a later analysis, V and J genes were assigned by comparing TCR nucleotide sequences against IMGT/GENE-DB human TR gene sequences. Using the TCRdist pipeline, a later analysis assigned CDR3 sequences along with most-parsimonious VDJ recombination scenarios. A later analysis defined each TCR beta chain by its CDR3 amino acid sequence plus V-gene family, and excluded reads lacking a unique V-gene family. As a way to deal with suspected cross-contamination and a sequencing artifact, a later analysis dropped 450 to 600 nucleotide sequences that were highly shared and had low generation probability. In a later analysis, a clonal expansion index for each public chain was calculated from normalized within-repertoire ranks of inferred template counts. In a later analysis, generation probabilities were computed using a VDJ recombination model fitted to out-of-frame rearrangements, and the results were checked against IGoR. A later analysis scored TCR-TCR, TCR-HLA and TCR-CMV co-occurrence with hypergeometric tests, applying a repertoire-size bias correction to TCR pairs. False discovery rates were estimated in a later analysis by permuting HLA or CMV assignments 20 times. In a later analysis, co-occurring TCRs were grouped with DBSCAN, and TCRdist sequence similarity was added when clustering was performed within HLA-allele-positive subsets. Repertoires with fewer than 30,000 or more than 120,000 public chains were left out of co-occurrence clustering, as were about five repertoires with anomalous nucleotide sharing. Entries here come from immuneACCESS through TCRdb and include only in-frame sequences with V and J called. Some clones fail to appear in such tables; in the studies checked, an unresolved V gene covers under half of the shortfall, and the cause of the remainder is unknown. For V, J and clone size, that table is used; D and trimming come from the DNA. A total of about 65,000 clones appear in this sample, 62% of them only once. The ten largest make up around 2.8% of the sample.

Overall study results and their limits: A further reported finding was that TCR beta sequences accurately predicted the HLA-A and HLA-B alleles for most subjects in the first cohort. Because counts were too low, some 17 rarely observed V segments, including chromosome 9 orphons, were excluded from the earlier analysis of fewer than 650 of the donors. Cytomegalovirus status was reported to be diagnosed by the classifier with high specificity and sensitivity in both the original and validation cohorts. This cohort had only TCR beta chains sequenced, and the lack of alpha or paired-chain data limited which features could be detected. The only immune exposure information available for the cohort was CMV serostatus. At a false discovery rate of 0.05, a later analysis linked around 15,000 TCR beta sequences to specific HLA alleles. The 87-base-pair reads could not distinguish some IMGT-functional V segments, including TRBV6-2 and TRBV6-3, so those segments were excluded. Compared with equally common non-associated chains, HLA-associated TCR beta chains in a later analysis were more clonally expanded and had lower generation probabilities. According to a later genetic analysis, donors in an Asian-associated ancestry cluster had fewer N-insertions in productive TCRs than the approximately 700-donor mean. Several of the top co-occurrence clusters appeared to be linked to parvovirus B19, influenza, CMV and Epstein-Barr virus, according to a later analysis. According to a later analysis, TCR association rates differed among HLA loci, with DRB1 alleles showing the most associated TCRs and HLA-C alleles showing the fewest. V-gene and J-gene trimming of TCR beta chains was associated with a missense DCLRE1C variant in a later genetic analysis, and the association was replicated in an independent cohort. According to the authors, the approach could potentially be generalized to other disease states and immunological phenotypes. According to a later analysis, most CMV-associated TCR beta chains appeared to be HLA-restricted, and the HLA associations seemed to be driven largely by CMV exposure. In vitro tests confirmed that a few of the cytomegalovirus-associated TCR beta chains recognize cytomegalovirus antigens. Correlated functional status among segregating V segments might be attributable to linkage disequilibrium, but an unknown experimental factor could not be ruled out. In the study, roughly 160 TCR beta chains were listed as associated with cytomegalovirus. Because HLA typing was unavailable for some donors at each locus, only the typed subset was used in association tests. A group of highly shared sequence variants was considered likely to be a technical artifact of the sequencing pipeline. In an earlier analysis of a few hundred of the donors, most TCR beta V segments were observed in productive rearrangements about 90% or about 30% of the time, broadly matching IMGT annotations. Across donors, most TCR sequences were observed very rarely, whereas some public TCRs were present in many individuals. Assigning TCR associations to individual alleles was difficult when HLA alleles, especially DR and DQ, strongly co-occurred. The presence/absence analyses assumed that sequencing depth was roughly uniform across donors, and that assumption may not be true.

The source is a young man in good health and CMV-seronegative. Material: PBMCs. This chain is built from TRBV7-8 and TRBJ2-5; the D region possibly corresponds to TRBD1 (5 bases align). The CDR3 has the sequence CASSFGRQGAAQETQYF. At the DNA level, the sequence is TGTGCCAGCAGCTTCGGGCGCCAGGGCGCGGCACAAGAGACCCAGTACTTC.